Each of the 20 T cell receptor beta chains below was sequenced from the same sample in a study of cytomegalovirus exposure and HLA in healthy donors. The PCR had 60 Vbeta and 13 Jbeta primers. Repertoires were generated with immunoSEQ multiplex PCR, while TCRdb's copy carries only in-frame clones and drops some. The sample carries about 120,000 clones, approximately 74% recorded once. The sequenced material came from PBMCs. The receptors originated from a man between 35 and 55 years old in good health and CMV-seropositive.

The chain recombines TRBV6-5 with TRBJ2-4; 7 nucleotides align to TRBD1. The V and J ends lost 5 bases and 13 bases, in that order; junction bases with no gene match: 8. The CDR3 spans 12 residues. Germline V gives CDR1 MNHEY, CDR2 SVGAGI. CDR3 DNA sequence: TGTGCCAGCAGTCAAGACAGGGTCGTCCAGTACTTC. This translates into CASSQDRVVQYF.

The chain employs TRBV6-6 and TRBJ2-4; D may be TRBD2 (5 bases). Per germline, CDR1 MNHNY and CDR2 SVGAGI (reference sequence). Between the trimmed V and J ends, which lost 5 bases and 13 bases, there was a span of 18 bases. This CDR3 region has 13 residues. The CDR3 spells CASSTRLALMQYF. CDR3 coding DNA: TGTGCCAGCAGTACGAGGCTAGCTTTGATGCAGTACTTC.

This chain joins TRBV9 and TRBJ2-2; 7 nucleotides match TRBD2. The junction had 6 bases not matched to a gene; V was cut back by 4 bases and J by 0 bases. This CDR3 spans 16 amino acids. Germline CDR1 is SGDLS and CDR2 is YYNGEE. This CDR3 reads CASSPREAPNTGELFF. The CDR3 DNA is TGTGCCAGCAGCCCCCGGGAGGCACCGAACACCGGGGAGCTGTTTTTT.

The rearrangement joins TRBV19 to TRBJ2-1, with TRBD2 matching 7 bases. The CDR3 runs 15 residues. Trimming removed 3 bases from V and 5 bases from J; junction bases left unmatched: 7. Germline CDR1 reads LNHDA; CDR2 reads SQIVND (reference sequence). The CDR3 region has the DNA TGTGCCAGTAGTATGATGGCGGGAGTCCACAATGAGCAGTTCTTC. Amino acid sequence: CASSMMAGVHNEQFF.

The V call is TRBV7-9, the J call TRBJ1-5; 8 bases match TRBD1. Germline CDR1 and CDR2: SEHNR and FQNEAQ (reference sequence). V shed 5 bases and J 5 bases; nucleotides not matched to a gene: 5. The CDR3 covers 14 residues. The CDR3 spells CASSLDRGDQPQHF. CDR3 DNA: TGTGCCAGCAGCCTCGACAGGGGCGATCAGCCCCAGCATTTT.

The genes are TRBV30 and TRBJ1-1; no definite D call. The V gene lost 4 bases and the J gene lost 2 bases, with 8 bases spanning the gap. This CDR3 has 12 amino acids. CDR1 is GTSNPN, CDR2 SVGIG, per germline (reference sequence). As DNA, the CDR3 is TGTGCCTGGACCGGTAGCAACACTGAAGCTTTCTTT. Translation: CAWTGSNTEAFF. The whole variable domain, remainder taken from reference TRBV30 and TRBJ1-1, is SQTIHQWPATLVQPVGSPLSLECTVEGTSNPNLYWYRQAAGRGLQLLFYSVGIGQISSEVPQNLSASRPQDRQFILSSKKLLLSDSGFYLCAWTGSNTEAFFGQGTRLTVV.

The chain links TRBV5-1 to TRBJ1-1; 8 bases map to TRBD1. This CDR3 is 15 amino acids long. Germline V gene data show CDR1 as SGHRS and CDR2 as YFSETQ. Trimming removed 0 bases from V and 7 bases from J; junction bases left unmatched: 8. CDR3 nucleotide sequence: TGCGCCAGCAGCTTGGTGGTTTCAGGGGGCGTTGAAGCTTTCTTT. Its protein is CASSLVVSGGVEAFF.

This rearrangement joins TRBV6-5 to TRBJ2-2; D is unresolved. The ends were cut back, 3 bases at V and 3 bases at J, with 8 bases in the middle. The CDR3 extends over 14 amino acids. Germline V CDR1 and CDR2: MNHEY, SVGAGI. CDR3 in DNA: TGTGCCAGCAGTTATAACTACTACACCGGGGAGCTGTTTTTT. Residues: CASSYNYYTGELFF.

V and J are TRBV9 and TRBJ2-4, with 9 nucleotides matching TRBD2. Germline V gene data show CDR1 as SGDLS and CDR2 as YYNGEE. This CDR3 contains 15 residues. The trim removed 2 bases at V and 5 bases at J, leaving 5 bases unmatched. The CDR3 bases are TGTGCCAGCAGCGTGCTAGCGGGGCTGCAAAACATTCAGTACTTC. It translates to CASSVLAGLQNIQYF.

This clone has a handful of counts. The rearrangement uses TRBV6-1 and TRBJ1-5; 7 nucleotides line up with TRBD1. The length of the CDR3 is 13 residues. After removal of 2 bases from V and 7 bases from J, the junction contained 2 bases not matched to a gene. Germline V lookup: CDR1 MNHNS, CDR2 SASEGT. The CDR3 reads CASSEQGGQPQHF. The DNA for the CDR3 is TGTGCCAGCAGTGAACAGGGGGGACAGCCCCAGCATTTT.

This chain's CDR3 is CAWSSGHSYEQYF. The DNA of the CDR3 is TGTGCCTGGAGTTCGGGACATTCCTACGAGCAGTACTTC. This chain joins TRBV30 and TRBJ2-7; D perhaps matches TRBD1 (6 bases). The V and J ends lost 2 bases and 1 base respectively, with 9 bases between them. This CDR3 has 13 residues. The germline V gene has CDR1 GTSNPN and CDR2 SVGIG (reference sequence).

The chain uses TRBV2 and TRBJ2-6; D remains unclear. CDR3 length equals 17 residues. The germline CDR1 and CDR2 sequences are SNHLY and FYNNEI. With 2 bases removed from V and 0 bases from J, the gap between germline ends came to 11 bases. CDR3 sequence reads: CASSESPGPSGANVLTF. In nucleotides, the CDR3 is TGTGCCAGCAGTGAATCGCCAGGTCCCTCTGGGGCCAACGTCCTGACTTTC.

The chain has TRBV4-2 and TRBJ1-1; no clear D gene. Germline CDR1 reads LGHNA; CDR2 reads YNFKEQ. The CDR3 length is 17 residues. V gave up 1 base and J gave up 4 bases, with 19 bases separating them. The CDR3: CASSQGGAIAEGTEAFF. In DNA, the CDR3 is TGTGCCAGCAGCCAAGGCGGAGCAATAGCTGAGGGCACTGAAGCTTTCTTT.

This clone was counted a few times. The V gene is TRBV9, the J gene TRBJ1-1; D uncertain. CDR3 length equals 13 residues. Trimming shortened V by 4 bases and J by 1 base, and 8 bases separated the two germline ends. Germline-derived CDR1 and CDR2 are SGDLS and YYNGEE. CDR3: CASSPYQNTEAFF. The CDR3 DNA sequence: TGTGCCAGCAGCCCCTACCAGAACACTGAAGCTTTCTTT.

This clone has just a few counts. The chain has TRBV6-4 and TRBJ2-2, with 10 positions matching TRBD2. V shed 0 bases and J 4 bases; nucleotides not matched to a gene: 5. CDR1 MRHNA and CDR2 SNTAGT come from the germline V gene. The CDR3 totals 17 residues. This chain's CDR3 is CASSDSASGGGTGELFF. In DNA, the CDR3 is TGTGCCAGCAGTGACTCAGCTAGCGGGGGTGGCACCGGGGAGCTGTTTTTT.

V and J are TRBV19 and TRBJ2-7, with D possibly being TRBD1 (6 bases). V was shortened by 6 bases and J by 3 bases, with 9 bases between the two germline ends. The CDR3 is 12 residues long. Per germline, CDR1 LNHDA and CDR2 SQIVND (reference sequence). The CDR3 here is CASRGDIYEQYF. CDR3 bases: TGTGCCAGTAGGGGGGACATCTACGAGCAGTACTTC.

In DNA, the CDR3 is TGTGCCAGCAGTGTAAGCGGGAGTTTTTCCTACAATGAGCAGTTCTTC. Encoded protein: CASSVSGSFSYNEQFF. The V and J genes are TRBV6-4 and TRBJ2-1; 8 nucleotides line up with TRBD2. The ends lost 4 bases at V and 1 base at J; junction bases unmatched: 6. This CDR3 has 16 residues. Germline V lookup: CDR1 MRHNA, CDR2 SNTAGT.

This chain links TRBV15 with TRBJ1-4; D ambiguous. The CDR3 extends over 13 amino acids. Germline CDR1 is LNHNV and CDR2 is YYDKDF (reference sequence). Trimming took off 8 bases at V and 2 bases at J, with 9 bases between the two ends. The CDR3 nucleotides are TGTGCCACCGGAGGATTCACTAATGAAAAACTGTTTTTT. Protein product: CATGGFTNEKLFF.

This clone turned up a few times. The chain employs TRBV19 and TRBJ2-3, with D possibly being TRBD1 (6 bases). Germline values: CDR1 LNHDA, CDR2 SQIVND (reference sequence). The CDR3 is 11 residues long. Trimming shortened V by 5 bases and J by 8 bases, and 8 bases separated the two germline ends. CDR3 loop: CASSLGATQYF. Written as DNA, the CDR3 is TGTGCCAGTAGTTTGGGGGCTACGCAGTATTTT.

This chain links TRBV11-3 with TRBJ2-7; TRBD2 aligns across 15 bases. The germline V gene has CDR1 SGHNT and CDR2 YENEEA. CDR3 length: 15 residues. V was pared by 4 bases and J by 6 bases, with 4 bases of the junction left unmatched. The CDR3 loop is CASSWGLAGGSEQYF. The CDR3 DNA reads TGTGCCAGCAGCTGGGGACTAGCGGGAGGAAGCGAGCAGTACTTC.